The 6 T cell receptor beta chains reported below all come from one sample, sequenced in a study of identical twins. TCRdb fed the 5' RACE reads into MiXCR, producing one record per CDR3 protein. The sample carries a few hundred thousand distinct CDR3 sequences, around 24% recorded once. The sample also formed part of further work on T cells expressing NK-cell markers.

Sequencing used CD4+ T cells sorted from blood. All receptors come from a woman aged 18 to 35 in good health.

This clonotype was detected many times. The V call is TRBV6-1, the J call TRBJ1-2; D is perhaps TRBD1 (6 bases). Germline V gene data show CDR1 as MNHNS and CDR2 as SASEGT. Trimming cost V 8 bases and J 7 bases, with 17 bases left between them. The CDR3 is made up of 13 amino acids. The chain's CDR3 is CASFSGGAGGYTF. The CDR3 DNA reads TGTGCCAGCTTCTCGGGGGGGGCCGGTGGCTACACCTTC.

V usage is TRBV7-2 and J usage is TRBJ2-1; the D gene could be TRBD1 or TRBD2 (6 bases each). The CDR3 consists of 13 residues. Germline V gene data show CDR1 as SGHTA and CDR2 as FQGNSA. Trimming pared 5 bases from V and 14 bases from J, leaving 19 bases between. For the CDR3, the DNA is TGTGCCAGCAGCATCATGTTCGGGGGCCGGGAGTTCTTC. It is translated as CASSIMFGGREFF.

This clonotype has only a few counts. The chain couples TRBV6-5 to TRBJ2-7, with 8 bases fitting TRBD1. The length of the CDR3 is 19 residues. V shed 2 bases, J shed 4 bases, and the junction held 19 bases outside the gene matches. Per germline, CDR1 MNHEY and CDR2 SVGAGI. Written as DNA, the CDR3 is TGTGCCAGCAGTTACCGAGGCTCAGACCGGGACAGGATATCGTACGAGCAGTACTTC. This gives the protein CASSYRGSDRDRISYEQYF.

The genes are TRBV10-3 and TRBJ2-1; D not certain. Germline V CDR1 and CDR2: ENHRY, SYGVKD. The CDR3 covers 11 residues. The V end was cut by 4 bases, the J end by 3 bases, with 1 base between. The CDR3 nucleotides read TGTGCCATCAGTGGCTACAATGAGCAGTTCTTC. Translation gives CAISGYNEQFF.

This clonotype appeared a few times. The CDR3 is CASRFRTSGNYEQYF. The CDR3 region has the DNA TGCGCCAGCAGATTTAGGACTAGCGGGAACTACGAGCAGTACTTC. The chain recombines TRBV5-1 with TRBJ2-7, with 12 bases aligning to TRBD2. The V gene's germline CDR1 is SGHRS and CDR2 YFSETQ. The J segment lost 3 bases and the V segment lost 5 bases, leaving 6 bases of the junction unmatched. CDR3 length equals 15 residues. The whole variable domain, filled in from reference TRBV5-1 and TRBJ2-7, reads KAGVTQTPRYLIKTRGQQVTLSCSPISGHRSVSWYQQTPGQGLQFLFEYFSETQRNKGNFPGRFSGRQFSNSRSEMNVSTLELGDSALYLCASRFRTSGNYEQYFGPGTRLTVT.

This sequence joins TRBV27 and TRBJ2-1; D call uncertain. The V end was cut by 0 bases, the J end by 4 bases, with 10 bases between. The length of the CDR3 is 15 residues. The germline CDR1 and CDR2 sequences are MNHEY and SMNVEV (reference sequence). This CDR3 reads CASSLSRPEYNEQFF. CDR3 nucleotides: TGTGCCAGCAGTTTATCACGCCCTGAGTACAATGAGCAGTTCTTC.